Presented here are 32 T cell receptor beta chains from one specimen sequenced in a study of robustness of blood B and T cell sequencing. TCR beta repertoires were quantified from mRNA rather than genomic DNA. cDNA was made with a 5' template-switch oligo adding a universal priming site. A 12-nucleotide random UMI in the template-switch oligo labeled every cDNA molecule. MiXCR, applied by TCRdb to the PCR reads, yields one record per CDR3 protein. The data show approximately 1,500 distinct CDR3 sequences, with roughly 71% seen just once and 30% to 35% held by the top ten. The sample taken for sequencing was peripheral blood. These receptors all stem from a human donor in good health.

This chain uses TRBV6-1 with TRBJ2-7; 7 nucleotides match TRBD2. The CDR3 runs 15 residues. V shed 6 bases and J 6 bases; nucleotides not matched to a gene: 14. The germline CDR1 and CDR2 sequences are MNHNS and SASEGT. For the CDR3, the DNA is TGTGCCAGCAGAAGAACTAGCGCGGGCGCCCCCGAGCAGTACTTC. It translates to CASRRTSAGAPEQYF.

The chain carries TRBV2 and TRBJ2-1, with unresolved D. Germline CDR1 is SNHLY and CDR2 is FYNNEI. The V end lost 3 bases, the J end lost 3 bases, and 6 bases lay between the germline ends. The CDR3 runs 13 residues. CDR3 sequence: CASSDWLYNEQFF. CDR3 in DNA: TGTGCCAGCAGTGACTGGCTCTACAATGAGCAGTTCTTC.

The chain employs TRBV24-1 and TRBJ2-2; D unresolved. The CDR3 length is 14 residues. V lost 3 bases, J lost 5 bases, and 9 bases lay in between. Germline CDR1 reads KGHDR; CDR2 reads SFDVKD. The CDR3 here is CATSDRTATGELFF. CDR3 nucleotides: TGTGCCACCAGTGATAGAACAGCTACCGGGGAGCTGTTTTTT.

The genes are TRBV7-8 and TRBJ2-7, with 10 bases matching TRBD1. Losses at the gene ends were 0 bases for V and 4 bases for J; bases not matched to a gene: 6. Germline loops: CDR1 SGHVS, CDR2 FQNEAQ. This CDR3 is 16 amino acids long. DNA of the CDR3: TGTGCCAGCAGCTTAGCGGGGGGGACAGGGGTGTACGAGCAGTACTTC. Translating it yields CASSLAGGTGVYEQYF. The variable domain in full, with the rest retrieved from reference TRBV7-8 and TRBJ2-7, is GAGVSQSPRYKVAKRGQDVALRCDPISGHVSLFWYQQALGQGPEFLTYFQNEAQLDKSGLPSDRFFAERPEGSVSTLKIQRTQQEDSAVYLCASSLAGGTGVYEQYFGPGTRLTVT.

This clonotype was counted a single time. The genes are TRBV6-1 and TRBJ1-1; possibly TRBD1 for D (5 bases). This CDR3 comprises 13 residues. Trimming pared 6 bases from V and 3 bases from J, leaving 11 bases between. In germline, CDR1 is MNHNS, CDR2 SASEGT. CDR3 region: CASRWGRDTEAFF. Written as DNA, the CDR3 is TGTGCCAGCAGGTGGGGCAGGGACACTGAAGCTTTCTTT.

This chain connects TRBV7-9 to TRBJ1-1; 8 bases line up with TRBD1. This CDR3 has 13 residues. CDR1 is SEHNR and CDR2 is FQNEAQ in the germline V gene (reference sequence). V shed 2 bases, J shed 8 bases, and the junction held 4 bases outside the gene matches. This CDR3 reads CASSLSRDREAFF. CDR3 in DNA: TGTGCCAGCAGCTTATCCAGGGACAGGGAAGCTTTCTTT.

This chain uses TRBV30 with TRBJ2-1, with TRBD1 as a possible D gene (6 bases). CDR1 and CDR2 from the germline V gene are GTSNPN and SVGIG (reference sequence). Trimming removed 4 bases from V and 4 bases from J, with 17 bases in between. This CDR3 region has 15 residues. The CDR3 DNA reads as TGTGCCTGGAATCTGGACAGTGGTCCTTACAATGAGCAGTTCTTC. It translates to CAWNLDSGPYNEQFF.

This chain joins TRBV5-6 and TRBJ2-5; TRBD1 agrees at 7 bases. The germline gives CDR1 SGHDT, CDR2 YYEEEE. V dropped 4 bases and J dropped 5; count of bases not matched to a gene: 5. The CDR3 is made up of 13 amino acids. CDR3 in amino acids: CASSPGTEETQYF. CDR3 nucleotides: TGTGCCAGCAGCCCCGGGACAGAGGAGACCCAGTACTTC.

This chain connects TRBV6-2 or TRBV6-3 to TRBJ2-3; 7 bases match TRBD2. From germline, CDR1 is MNHEY and CDR2 SVGEGT. J gave up 4 bases and V 4 bases, and 17 bases lay outside the gene matches. CDR3 length: 18 amino acids. The CDR3 region is CASSSRPGLAVGPDTQYF. CDR3 DNA: TGTGCCAGCAGTTCCCGCCCCGGGCTAGCGGTGGGACCAGATACGCAGTATTTT.

The chain has TRBV10-3 and TRBJ2-1; D call uncertain. CDR3 length equals 12 residues. Trimming shortened V by 2 bases and J by 12 bases, and 11 bases separated the two germline ends. The V gene's germline CDR1 is ENHRY and CDR2 SYGVKD. The CDR3 nucleotides are TGTGCCATCAGTGAGGAATCTTTAACGCAGTTCTTC. Its translation is CAISEESLTQFF.

The chain carries TRBV5-1 and TRBJ1-1, with D unresolved. CDR3 length: 18 residues. The germline CDR1 and CDR2 sequences are SGHRS and YFSETQ. V lost 6 bases to trimming and J lost 0 bases, with 24 bases between them. CDR3 protein: CASKPSGRAGGMNTEAFF. The CDR3 region has the DNA TGCGCCAGCAAACCCTCCGGCCGGGCAGGCGGAATGAACACTGAAGCTTTCTTT.

The V call is TRBV7-9, the J call TRBJ2-1; 8 bases align to TRBD2. V shed 4 bases, J shed 9 bases, and the junction held 11 bases outside the gene matches. The CDR3 totals 15 residues. Looked up from germline, CDR1 is SEHNR and CDR2 is FQNEAQ (reference sequence). CDR3 sequence: CASSSTRGGGGEQFF. The CDR3, as DNA: TGTGCCAGCAGCTCCACCCGGGGGGGTGGTGGTGAGCAGTTCTTC.

The chain joins TRBV11-3 to TRBJ2-1, with 12 bases lining up with TRBD2. Losses at the gene ends were 5 bases for V and 5 bases for J; bases not matched to a gene: 7. The CDR3 runs to 16 residues. Germline CDR1 SGHNT, CDR2 YENEEA. Here the CDR3 DNA reads TGTGCCAGCAGCCCCCTAGCGGGGGGGCCACACAATGAGCAGTTCTTC. It translates to CASSPLAGGPHNEQFF.

This clonotype has just one count. The rearrangement uses TRBV11-3 and TRBJ2-7, with D perhaps matching TRBD1 or TRBD2 (5 bases each). This CDR3 is 14 amino acids long. Germline assignment: CDR1 SGHNT and CDR2 YENEEA. Trimming shortened V by 5 bases and J by 2 bases, and 13 bases separated the two germline ends. For the CDR3, the DNA is TGTGCCAGCAGCCCCCGGGACGTGGCCTACGAGCAGTACTTC. It codes for CASSPRDVAYEQYF.

The V call is TRBV5-1, the J call TRBJ1-1; D is perhaps TRBD1 (5 bases). Germline lookup yields CDR1 SGHRS and CDR2 YFSETQ. CDR3 length: 14 residues. V was clipped by 2 bases and J by 2 bases, with 10 bases between them. The CDR3 loop reads CASSFDSINTEAFF. CDR3 DNA sequence: TGCGCCAGCAGCTTTGACAGCATAAACACTGAAGCTTTCTTT.

The V gene is TRBV15, the J gene TRBJ1-4; D is uncertain. V was shortened by 6 bases and J by 0 bases, with 17 bases between the two germline ends. The CDR3 is made up of 17 amino acids. CDR1 is LNHNV and CDR2 is YYDKDF in the germline V gene (reference sequence). This chain's CDR3 is CATRKSEGTATNEKLFF. CDR3 coding DNA: TGTGCCACCAGAAAGAGTGAGGGAACCGCAACTAATGAAAAACTGTTTTTT.

This rearrangement joins TRBV7-9 to TRBJ2-7; 7 bases are shared with TRBD1. Trimming cost V 5 bases and J 7 bases; bases outside gene matches: 8. Germline CDR1 and CDR2: SEHNR and FQNEAQ (reference sequence). CDR3 size: 13 residues. CDR3 sequence (DNA): TGTGCCAGCAGCGCGACAGGGCTGGGAGAGCAGTACTTC. It codes for CASSATGLGEQYF.

V gene TRBV20-1 combines with J gene TRBJ2-3, with TRBD1 as a possible D gene (5 bases). The germline V gene encodes CDR1 DFQATT and CDR2 SNEGSKA (reference sequence). The CDR3 extends over 15 amino acids. Trimming stripped 2 bases from V and 0 bases from J, with 12 bases between. The CDR3 DNA reads as TGCAGTGCTAGAATAGACAGTTCTAGCACAGATACGCAGTATTTT. Protein product: CSARIDSSSTDTQYF.

The chain joins TRBV20-1 to TRBJ1-1, with D hard to call. V was cut by 1 base and J by 7 bases, with 13 bases left in between. The CDR3 has 13 amino acids. Looked up from germline, CDR1 is DFQATT and CDR2 is SNEGSKA (reference sequence). The CDR3 sequence: CSARGSRAGEAFF. CDR3 DNA: TGCAGTGCTAGAGGATCAAGGGCCGGTGAAGCTTTCTTT.

The rearrangement joins TRBV20-1 to TRBJ2-7; 9 nucleotides align to TRBD2. Germline V gene data show CDR1 as DFQATT and CDR2 as SNEGSKA (reference sequence). J was trimmed by 6 bases and V by 6 bases; bases with no gene match: 15. CDR3 length equals 15 residues. The CDR3 spells CSAPPSSGARGEQYF. CDR3 nucleotide sequence: TGCAGTGCCCCACCTTCTAGCGGGGCCAGAGGCGAGCAGTACTTC.

The gene calls are TRBV30 and TRBJ1-2; 9 nucleotides line up with TRBD1. Germline V lookup: CDR1 GTSNPN, CDR2 SVGIG (reference sequence). Trimming took 3 bases from V and 4 from J; bases not matched to a gene: 9. The CDR3 spans 15 residues. CDR3 residues: CAWRLQGARGYGYTF. The CDR3 coding sequence is TGTGCCTGGAGGCTACAGGGGGCGCGGGGCTATGGCTACACCTTC.

This clonotype was observed a handful of times. This chain links TRBV15 with TRBJ2-3; D not certain. The CDR3 is made up of 16 amino acids. The germline V and J ends were trimmed by 0 bases and 0 bases, with 10 bases remaining between them. Germline V gene data show CDR1 as LNHNV and CDR2 as YYDKDF (reference sequence). The CDR3 loop is CATSRDPPSSTDTQYF. CDR3 DNA: TGTGCCACCAGCAGAGATCCCCCCTCTAGCACAGATACGCAGTATTTT.

The table lists this clonotype with a few counts. J is TRBJ2-5 and V is TRBV7-9; D gene uncertain. This CDR3 comprises 13 residues. CDR1 is SEHNR and CDR2 is FQNEAQ in the germline V gene (reference sequence). V lost 0 bases and J lost 5, with 7 bases in between. CDR3 protein: CASSLALLETQYF. The CDR3 coding sequence is TGTGCCAGCAGCTTAGCGCTCCTGGAGACCCAGTACTTC.

The chain carries TRBV2 and TRBJ2-3; 9 positions agree with TRBD2. The CDR3 covers 16 residues. In germline, CDR1 is SNHLY, CDR2 FYNNEI. V dropped 5 bases and J dropped 2; count of bases not matched to a gene: 8. CDR3 coding DNA: TGTGCCAGCAGTCGGGATCTAGCGGGAAACACAGATACGCAGTATTTT. Residues: CASSRDLAGNTDTQYF. Full variable domain (outside the CDR3, taken from reference TRBV2 and TRBJ2-3): EPEVTQTPSHQVTQMGQEVILRCVPISNHLYFYWYRQILGQKVEFLVSFYNNEISEKSEIFDDQFSVERPDGSNFTLKIRSTKLEDSAMYFCASSRDLAGNTDTQYFGPGTRLTVL.

This clonotype has only a few counts. The rearrangement links TRBV14 to TRBJ1-6, with 11 bases aligning to TRBD1. This CDR3 is built from 15 residues. The J segment lost 7 bases and the V segment lost 2 bases, leaving 1 base of the junction unmatched. Germline loops: CDR1 SGHDN, CDR2 FVKESK. The DNA of the CDR3 is TGTGCCAGCAGCCAAAGGGACAGGGGGAATTCACCCCTCCACTTT. This encodes CASSQRDRGNSPLHF. Full variable domain (missing parts from reference TRBV14 and TRBJ1-6): EAGVTQFPSHSVIEKGQTVTLRCDPISGHDNLYWYRRVMGKEIKFLLHFVKESKQDESGMPNNRFLAERTGGTYSTLKVQPAELEDSGVYFCASSQRDRGNSPLHFGNGTRLTVT.

CDR3 amino acids: CASRPGVISHNSPLHF. CDR3 DNA: TGTGCCAGCAGGCCCGGGGTCATTTCACATAATTCACCCCTCCACTTT. This sequence joins TRBV12-3 or TRBV12-4 and TRBJ1-6, with D uncertain. Trimming left V 6 bases short and J 5 bases short, with 17 bases between. This CDR3 contains 16 residues.

The chain links TRBV10-3 to TRBJ2-7; TRBD2 aligns across 8 bases. The CDR3 runs to 20 residues. CDR1 ENHRY and CDR2 SYGVKD come from the germline V gene. Trimming at V came to 3 bases and at J to 8 bases, leaving 27 bases not matched to a gene. The CDR3: CAISEYLDGAGATPISQQYF. CDR3 coding DNA: TGTGCCATCAGTGAATACCTAGACGGAGCGGGGGCAACCCCGATATCCCAGCAGTACTTC.

This clonotype is large (0.1 to 1%). The gene calls are TRBV10-3 and TRBJ1-2; the D is unclear. Germline assignment: CDR1 ENHRY and CDR2 SYGVKD. CDR3 length: 13 residues. V lost 4 bases to trimming and J lost 0 bases, with 6 bases between them. The DNA for the CDR3 is TGTGCCATCAGTGGCCAAGCTAACTATGGCTACACCTTC. Translation gives CAISGQANYGYTF.

The CDR3 DNA follows: TGTGCCAGCAGCTTAGCGAGGGACATGGGTCCCCTCCACTTT. As protein: CASSLARDMGPLHF. This rearrangement joins TRBV7-2 to TRBJ1-6, with D tentatively TRBD1 (6 bases). From germline, CDR1 is SGHTA and CDR2 FQGNSA. This CDR3 is 14 amino acids long. V lost 0 bases and J lost 13, with 13 bases in between.

There are a few counts of this clonotype. This chain uses TRBV12-3 or TRBV12-4 with TRBJ1-2, with 9 bases aligning to TRBD1. The CDR3 extends over 13 amino acids. V lost 5 bases, J lost 5 bases, and 3 bases stayed unmatched. The CDR3 region has the DNA TGTGCCAGCAGTCCCGGGACAGGGTATGGCTACACCTTC. Translated, it gives CASSPGTGYGYTF.

V and J are TRBV7-3 and TRBJ2-2, with TRBD2 matching 9 bases. Germline V lookup: CDR1 SGHTA, CDR2 FQGTGA. V lost 4 bases to trimming and J lost 3 bases; unmatched junction nucleotides: 6. The CDR3 totals 16 residues. CDR3 residues: CASSYGTSRHTGELFF. The CDR3, as DNA: TGTGCCAGCAGCTATGGGACTAGCCGGCACACCGGGGAGCTGTTTTTT.

The genes are TRBV11-1 and TRBJ2-2, with 7 bases that match TRBD1. This CDR3 has 15 amino acids. V shed 6 bases and J 3 bases; nucleotides not matched to a gene: 7. Germline V CDR1 and CDR2: SGHAT, FQDESV (reference sequence). CDR3 coding DNA: TGTGCCAGCAGTCCACAGGGGCAATACACCGGGGAGCTGTTTTTT. It encodes CASSPQGQYTGELFF.